This TCR beta chain was documented in a study of blood T cell repertoires in COVID-19. In the original processing: Using reference gene primer amplification, nucleated cell counts were estimated. Produced via immunoSEQ multiplex PCR; TCRdb's table is partial and in-frame only. Clonal size and the V and J genes are those of that table, whereas D and trimming came from the DNA. The table has just over 300,000 clones, 70% to 90% seen once; the top ten hold less than 2.5%. The length of the CDR3 is 15 residues. Trimming took off 0 bases at V and 2 bases at J, with 7 bases between the two ends. Germline CDR1 MNHEY, CDR2 SVGAGI.

The chain employs TRBV6-5 and TRBJ1-4; D gene unclear. Sequenced sample: PBMCs or T cells enriched from blood (not recorded which). This clonotype was obtained from a man aged 30 to 45 who had recovered from COVID-19. CDR3 loop: CASSYSPGTNEKLFF. The CDR3 bases are TGTGCCAGCAGTTACTCTCCGGGGACTAATGAAAAACTGTTTTTT.